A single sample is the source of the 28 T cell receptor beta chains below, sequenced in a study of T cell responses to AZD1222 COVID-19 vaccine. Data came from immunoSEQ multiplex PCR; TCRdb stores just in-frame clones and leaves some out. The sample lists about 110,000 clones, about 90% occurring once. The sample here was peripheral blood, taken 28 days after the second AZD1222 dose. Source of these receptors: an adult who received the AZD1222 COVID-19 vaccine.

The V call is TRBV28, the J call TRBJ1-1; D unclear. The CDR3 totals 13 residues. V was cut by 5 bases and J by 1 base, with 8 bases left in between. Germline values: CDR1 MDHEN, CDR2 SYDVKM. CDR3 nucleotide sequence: TGTGCCAGCAGTCCTCGGGCGAACACTGAAGCTTTCTTT. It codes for CASSPRANTEAFF.

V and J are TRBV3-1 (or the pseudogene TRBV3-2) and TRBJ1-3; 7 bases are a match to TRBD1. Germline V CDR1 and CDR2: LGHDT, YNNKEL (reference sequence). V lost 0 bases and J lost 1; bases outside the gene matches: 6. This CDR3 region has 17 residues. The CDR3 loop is CASSQDLGQSSGNTIYF. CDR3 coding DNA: TGTGCCAGCAGCCAAGACTTGGGACAGTCTTCTGGAAACACCATATATTTT.

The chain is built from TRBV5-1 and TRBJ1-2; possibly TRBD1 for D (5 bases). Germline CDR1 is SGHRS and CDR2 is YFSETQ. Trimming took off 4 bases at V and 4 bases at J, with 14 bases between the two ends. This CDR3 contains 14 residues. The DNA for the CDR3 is TGCGCCAGCAGCCCGTTCCAGGGATCCTATGGCTACACCTTC. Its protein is CASSPFQGSYGYTF.

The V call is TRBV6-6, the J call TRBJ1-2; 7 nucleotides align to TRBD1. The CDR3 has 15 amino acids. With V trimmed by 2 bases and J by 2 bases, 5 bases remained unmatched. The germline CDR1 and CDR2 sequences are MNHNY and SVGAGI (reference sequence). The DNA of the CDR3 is TGTGCCAGCAGTTACCCAGGGACAGTAAACTATGGCTACACCTTC. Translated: CASSYPGTVNYGYTF.

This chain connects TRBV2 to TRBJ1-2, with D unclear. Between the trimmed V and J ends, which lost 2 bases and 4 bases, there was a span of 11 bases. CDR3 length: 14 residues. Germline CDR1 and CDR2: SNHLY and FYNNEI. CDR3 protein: CASSERWGFYGYTF. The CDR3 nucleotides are TGTGCCAGCAGTGAAAGGTGGGGATTCTATGGCTACACCTTC.

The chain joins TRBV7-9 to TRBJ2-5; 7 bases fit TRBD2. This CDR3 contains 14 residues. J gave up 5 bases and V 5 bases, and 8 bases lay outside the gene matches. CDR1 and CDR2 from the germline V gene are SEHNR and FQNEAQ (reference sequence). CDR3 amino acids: CASSPLISGETQYF. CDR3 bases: TGTGCCAGCAGCCCCCTGATTAGCGGGGAGACCCAGTACTTC.

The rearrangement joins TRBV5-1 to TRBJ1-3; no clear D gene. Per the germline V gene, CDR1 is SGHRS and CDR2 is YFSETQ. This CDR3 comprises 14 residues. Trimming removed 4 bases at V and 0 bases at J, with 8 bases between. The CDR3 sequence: CASSPTVSGNTIYF. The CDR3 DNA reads TGCGCCAGCAGCCCGACGGTCTCTGGAAACACCATATATTTT.

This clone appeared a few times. The CDR3 DNA follows: TGTGCCATCAGTGAGTCGGACTCTGGGGCCAACGTCCTGACTTTC. The encoded protein is CAISESDSGANVLTF. V and J are TRBV10-3 and TRBJ2-6, with no clear D. V shed 0 bases and J shed 0 bases, with 3 bases lying between them. In germline, CDR1 is ENHRY, CDR2 SYGVKD. The CDR3 is made up of 15 amino acids.

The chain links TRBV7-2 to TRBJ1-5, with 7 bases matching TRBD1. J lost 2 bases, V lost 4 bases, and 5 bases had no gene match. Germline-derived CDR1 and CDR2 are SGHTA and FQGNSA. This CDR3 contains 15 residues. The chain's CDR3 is CASSSQGTGNQPQHF. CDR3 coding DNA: TGTGCCAGCAGCTCACAGGGGACGGGCAATCAGCCCCAGCATTTT. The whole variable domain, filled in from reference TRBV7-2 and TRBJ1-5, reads GAGVSQSPSNKVTEKGKDVELRCDPISGHTALYWYRQSLGQGLEFLIYFQGNSAPDKSGLPSDRFSAERTGGSVSTLTIQRTQQEDSAVYLCASSSQGTGNQPQHFGDGTRLSIL.

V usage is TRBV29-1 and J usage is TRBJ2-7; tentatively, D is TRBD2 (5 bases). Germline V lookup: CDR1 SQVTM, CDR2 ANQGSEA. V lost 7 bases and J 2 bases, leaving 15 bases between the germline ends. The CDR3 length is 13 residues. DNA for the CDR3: TGCAGCGCGGTAGAGGGAGAAGCCTACGAGCAGTACTTC. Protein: CSAVEGEAYEQYF.

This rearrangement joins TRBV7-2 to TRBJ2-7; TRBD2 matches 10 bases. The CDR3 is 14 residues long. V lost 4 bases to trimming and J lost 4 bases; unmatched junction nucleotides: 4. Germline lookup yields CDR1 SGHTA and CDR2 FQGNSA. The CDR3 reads CASSSTSGTYEQYF. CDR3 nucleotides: TGTGCCAGCAGCTCCACTAGCGGGACTTACGAGCAGTACTTC.

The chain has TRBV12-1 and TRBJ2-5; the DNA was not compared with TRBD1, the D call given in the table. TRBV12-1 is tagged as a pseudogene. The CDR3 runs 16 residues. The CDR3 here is CASSFEQGVPKETQYF. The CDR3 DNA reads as TGTGCCAGCAGCTTTGAACAGGGAGTTCCCAAAGAGACCCAGTACTTC.

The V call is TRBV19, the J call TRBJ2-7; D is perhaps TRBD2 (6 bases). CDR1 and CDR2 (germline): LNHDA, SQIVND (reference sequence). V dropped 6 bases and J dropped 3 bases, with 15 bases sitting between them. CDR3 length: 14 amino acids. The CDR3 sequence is CASSEAGRYYEQYF. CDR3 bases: TGTGCCAGTAGCGAGGCGGGACGCTACTACGAGCAGTACTTC.

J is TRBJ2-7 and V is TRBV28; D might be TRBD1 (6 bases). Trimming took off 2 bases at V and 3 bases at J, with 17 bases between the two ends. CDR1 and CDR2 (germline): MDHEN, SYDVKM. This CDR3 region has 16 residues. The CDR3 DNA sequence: TGTGCCAGCAGTTTAGGCAGGGGCCGTTCATTCTACGAGCAGTACTTC. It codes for CASSLGRGRSFYEQYF.

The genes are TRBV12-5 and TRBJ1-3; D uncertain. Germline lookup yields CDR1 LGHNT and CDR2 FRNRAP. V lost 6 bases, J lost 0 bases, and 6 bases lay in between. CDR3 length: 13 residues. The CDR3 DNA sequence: TGTGCTAGTGGGGCAGACTCTGGAAACACCATATATTTT. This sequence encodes CASGADSGNTIYF.

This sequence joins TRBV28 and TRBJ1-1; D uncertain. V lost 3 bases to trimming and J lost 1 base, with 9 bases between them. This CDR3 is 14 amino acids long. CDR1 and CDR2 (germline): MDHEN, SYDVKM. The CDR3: CASSFISGNTEAFF. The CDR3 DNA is TGTGCCAGCAGTTTCATTTCAGGGAACACTGAAGCTTTCTTT.

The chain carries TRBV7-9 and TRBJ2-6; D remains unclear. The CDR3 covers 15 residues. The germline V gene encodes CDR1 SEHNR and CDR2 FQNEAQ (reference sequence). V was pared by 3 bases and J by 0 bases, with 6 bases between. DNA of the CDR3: TGTGCCAGCAGCTTCGCGGTCTCTGGGGCCAACGTCCTGACTTTC. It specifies CASSFAVSGANVLTF.

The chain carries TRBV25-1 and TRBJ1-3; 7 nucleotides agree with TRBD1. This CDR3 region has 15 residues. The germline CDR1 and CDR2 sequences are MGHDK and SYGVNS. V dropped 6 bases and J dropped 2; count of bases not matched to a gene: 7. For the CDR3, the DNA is TGTGCCAGCAGAGGAAGGGGGCTGACTGGAAACACCATATATTTT. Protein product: CASRGRGLTGNTIYF.

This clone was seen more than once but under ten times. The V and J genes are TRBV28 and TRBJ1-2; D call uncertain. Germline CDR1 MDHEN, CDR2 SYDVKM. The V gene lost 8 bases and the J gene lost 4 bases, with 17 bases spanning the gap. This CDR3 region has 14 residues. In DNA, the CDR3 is TGTGCCAGCGGTAGGGTGGGCTCAAGCTATGGCTACACCTTC. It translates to CASGRVGSSYGYTF.

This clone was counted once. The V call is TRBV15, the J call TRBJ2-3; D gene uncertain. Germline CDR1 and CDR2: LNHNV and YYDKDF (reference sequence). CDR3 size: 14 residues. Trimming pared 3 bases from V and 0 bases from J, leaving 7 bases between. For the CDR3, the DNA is TGTGCCACCAGCAGCAAATTTAGCACAGATACGCAGTATTTT. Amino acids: CATSSKFSTDTQYF.

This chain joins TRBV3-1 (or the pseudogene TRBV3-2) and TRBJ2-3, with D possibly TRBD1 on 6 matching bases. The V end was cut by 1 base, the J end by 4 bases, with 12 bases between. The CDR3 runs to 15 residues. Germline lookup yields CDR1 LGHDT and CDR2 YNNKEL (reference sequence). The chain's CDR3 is CASSQALDRADTQYF. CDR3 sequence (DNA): TGTGCCAGCAGCCAAGCCCTGGACAGAGCAGATACGCAGTATTTT.

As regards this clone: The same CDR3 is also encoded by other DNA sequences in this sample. CDR3 in DNA: TGTGCCAGCAGTGGGGGACTAGCGGGGACCGGGGAGCTGTTTTTT. It translates to CASSGGLAGTGELFF. V and J are TRBV2 and TRBJ2-2, with 13 bases that match TRBD2. The trim removed 4 bases at V and 5 bases at J, leaving 1 base unmatched. Germline CDR1 and CDR2: SNHLY and FYNNEI. The CDR3 is 15 residues long. The full variable domain, its missing parts supplied by reference TRBV2 and TRBJ2-2, is EPEVTQTPSHQVTQMGQEVILRCVPISNHLYFYWYRQILGQKVEFLVSFYNNEISEKSEIFDDQFSVERPDGSNFTLKIRSTKLEDSAMYFCASSGGLAGTGELFFGEGSRLTVL.

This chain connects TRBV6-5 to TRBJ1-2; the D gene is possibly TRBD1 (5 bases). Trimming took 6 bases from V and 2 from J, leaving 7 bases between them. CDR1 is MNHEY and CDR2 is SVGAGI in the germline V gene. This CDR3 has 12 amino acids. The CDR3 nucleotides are TGTGCCAGCAGCAAGGGGAACTATGGCTACACCTTC. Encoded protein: CASSKGNYGYTF.

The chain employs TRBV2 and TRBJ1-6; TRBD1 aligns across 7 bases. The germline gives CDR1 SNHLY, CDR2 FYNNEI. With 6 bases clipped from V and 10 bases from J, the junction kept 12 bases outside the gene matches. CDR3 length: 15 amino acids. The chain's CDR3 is CASRSFRDSVSPLHF. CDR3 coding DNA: TGTGCCAGCAGGAGCTTCCGGGACAGCGTCTCACCCCTCCACTTT. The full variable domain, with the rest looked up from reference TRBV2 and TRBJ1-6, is EPEVTQTPSHQVTQMGQEVILRCVPISNHLYFYWYRQILGQKVEFLVSFYNNEISEKSEIFDDQFSVERPDGSNFTLKIRSTKLEDSAMYFCASRSFRDSVSPLHFGNGTRLTVT.

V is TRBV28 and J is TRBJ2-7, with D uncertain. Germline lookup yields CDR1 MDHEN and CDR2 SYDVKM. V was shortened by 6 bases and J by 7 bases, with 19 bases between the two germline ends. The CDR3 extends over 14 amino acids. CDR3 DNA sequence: TGTGCCAGCAGCCCGGCCCTGGTGGTGGGGGAGCAGTACTTC. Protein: CASSPALVVGEQYF.

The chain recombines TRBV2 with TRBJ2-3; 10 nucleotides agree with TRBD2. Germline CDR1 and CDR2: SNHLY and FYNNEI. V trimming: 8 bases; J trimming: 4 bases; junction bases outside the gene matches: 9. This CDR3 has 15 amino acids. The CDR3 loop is CASEMVAGGADTQYF. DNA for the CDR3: TGTGCCAGCGAAATGGTAGCGGGAGGTGCAGATACGCAGTATTTT.

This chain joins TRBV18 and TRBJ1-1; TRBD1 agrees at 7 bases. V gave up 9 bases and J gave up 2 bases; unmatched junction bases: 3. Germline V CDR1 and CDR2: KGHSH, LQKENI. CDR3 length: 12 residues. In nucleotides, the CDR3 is TGTGCCAGTCAGGGGGTAAACACTGAAGCTTTCTTT. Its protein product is CASQGVNTEAFF.

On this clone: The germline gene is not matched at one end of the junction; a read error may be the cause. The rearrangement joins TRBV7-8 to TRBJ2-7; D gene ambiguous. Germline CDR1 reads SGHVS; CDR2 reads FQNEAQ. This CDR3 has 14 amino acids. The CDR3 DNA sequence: TGTGCCAGCAGTTCCATCCTCCTCGCCTACGGGCAGTACTTC. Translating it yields CASSSILLAYGQYF. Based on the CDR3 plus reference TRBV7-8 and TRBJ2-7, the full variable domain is GAGVSQSPRYKVAKRGQDVALRCDPISGHVSLFWYQQALGQGPEFLTYFQNEAQLDKSGLPSDRFFAERPEGSVSTLKIQRTQQEDSAVYLCASSSILLAYGQYFGPGTRLTVT.